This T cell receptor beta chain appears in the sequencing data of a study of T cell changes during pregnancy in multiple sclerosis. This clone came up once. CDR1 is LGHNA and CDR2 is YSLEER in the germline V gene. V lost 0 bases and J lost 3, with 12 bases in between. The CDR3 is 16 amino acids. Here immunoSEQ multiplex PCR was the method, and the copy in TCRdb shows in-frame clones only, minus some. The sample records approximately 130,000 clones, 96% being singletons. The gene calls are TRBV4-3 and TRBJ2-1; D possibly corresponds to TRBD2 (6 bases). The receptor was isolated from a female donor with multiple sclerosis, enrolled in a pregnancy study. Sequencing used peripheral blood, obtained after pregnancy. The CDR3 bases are TGCGCCAGCAGCCAAGAGGGACGGGAGATCTACAATGAGCAGTTCTTC. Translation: CASSQEGREIYNEQFF.